The present T cell receptor beta chain was sequenced within a study of blood T cell repertoires in COVID-19 (TCRdb year 2020). A note on the overall study: Samples from collaborators originated in the United States, Italy and Spain and spanned both the acute and convalescent phases of COVID-19. The material from the prospective study consisted of cDNA or gDNA derived from T cells, B-cell-depleted T cells, or PBMCs. The dataset comprised deeply sampled blood TCRbeta repertoires from subjects exposed to, actively infected with, or recovered from COVID-19. The repertoires were made available in a free public database intended to serve as a resource for research on the immune response to SARS-CoV-2. The samples were drawn from two sources: the first 160 participants of the ongoing ImmuneRACE study, and over 950 subjects contributed by 6 global collaborators. The sample metadata nearly always contained a de-identified subject ID, COVID-19 status, age in years and sex. Where available, HLA class I and class II types were taken from metadata supplied by the sample provider and were not determined by assay-based typing.

Relative to germline, V is 3 bases shorter and J is 1 base shorter, with 9 bases between their ends. As encoded in the germline V gene, CDR1 is SGHTA while CDR2 is FQGNSA. The CDR3 goes from the cysteine to the phenylalanine over 14 residues. CDR3 DNA only is kept here, 42 bases in frame from base 1. What the work shows at the level of the full study, not this receptor alone: Clinical and demographic metadata were provided uncurated, with the amount varying by source and participant.

The collaborating institutions used their own protocols to collect whole blood in K2EDTA tubes. For TCRbeta analysis, collaborator samples were shipped as frozen whole blood, as isolated PBMCs, or as DNA extracted from either sample type. Comments on this clone: Its antigen remains unidentified. No quality values exist for individual bases; no much larger clone is one base distant.

The immunoSEQ Assay, a bias-controlled multiplex PCR, was used to amplify TCRbeta CDR3 regions from genomic DNA. Per the authors' processing: The number of nucleated cells in each sample was estimated from the amplification of reference gene primers within the assay. To quantify the absolute abundance of each unique TCRbeta CDR3 rearrangement, sequence reads were collapsed and filtered. Productive Simpson clonality was computed per sample as the square root of Simpson's diversity index over productive rearrangements. TCRdb obtained this table from immuneACCESS and retained in-frame rearrangements with V and J assigned. These tables miss some clones; where compared with another copy, unresolved V genes account for less than half of the shortfall, and the remainder is unexplained. D and trimming come from the DNA, and the V and J calls and clone size come from that table. The sample includes about 180,000 clones, with approximately 87% observed a single time. The leading ten clones occupy more than 20% of the sample.

The source is a man between 65 and 85 years old with active or convalescent COVID-19. Specimen: peripheral blood. The chain is assembled from TRBV7-2 and TRBJ1-1; tentative D gene TRBD1, with 5 bases matching. The DNA sequence is as follows: TGTGCCAGCAGCTTCTTCGGGGGGAACACTGAAGCTTTCTTT. It specifies CASSFFGGNTEAFF. Supplemented by the reference TRBV7-2 and TRBJ1-1 proteins around the CDR3, the complete variable domain is GAGVSQSPSNKVTEKGKDVELRCDPISGHTALYWYRQSLGQGLEFLIYFQGNSAPDKSGLPSDRFSAERTGGSVSTLTIQRTQQEDSAVYLCASSFFGGNTEAFFGQGTRLTVV.